This T cell receptor beta chain was profiled in a study of cytomegalovirus exposure and HLA in healthy donors. Primers included in the PCR were 60 Vbeta and 13 Jbeta primers. Produced via immunoSEQ multiplex PCR; TCRdb's table is partial and in-frame only. The sample gives around 130,000 clones, roughly three fifths of which show up once; around 1.9% is in the top ten. Germline loops: CDR1 SGHTA, CDR2 FQGNSA. Trimming cost V 5 bases and J 4 bases; bases outside gene matches: 6. The CDR3 runs 14 residues. The specimen sequenced was PBMCs. This sequence joins TRBV7-2 and TRBJ2-7, with 9 bases fitting TRBD2. The clonotype originates from a male donor in good health and CMV-seronegative. Here the CDR3 DNA reads TGTGCCAGCAGCGCGCGGGGGGGCGAATACGAGCAGTACTTC. Amino acids: CASSARGGEYEQYF.